This is a list of T cell receptor beta chains from one sample in a study. Repertoires were generated with immunoSEQ multiplex PCR, while TCRdb's copy carries only in-frame clones and drops some. The data contain 45,000 to 60,000 clones, over 85% of them singletons. Input material: PBMCs. The source of these receptors is a man in his forties with rheumatoid arthritis. Each CDR3 is given with its conserved first and last residue. Fields, in order: D gene, CDR3 length, J gene, clone size, V gene, CDR3 protein, CDR3 DNA. The D gene is left open where the match is weak. Expanded clones are given a class, and other clones once, few, many or no size at all.

>TRBD1|13|TRBJ1-5|.|TRBV19
CASRLQGTQPQHF
TGTGCCAGTAGGCTACAGGGGACTCAGCCCCAGCATTTT
>.|12|TRBJ2-3|.|TRBV12-3/TRBV12-4
CASSLGPSAQYF
TGTGCCAGCAGTTTAGGCCCGAGCGCGCAGTATTTT
>.|15|TRBJ2-3|.|TRBV7-3
CASSPGRADTDTQYF
TGTGCCAGCAGCCCGGGGCGGGCAGACACAGATACGCAGTATTTT
>.|13|TRBJ1-2|.|TRBV12-3/TRBV12-4
CASSFSQSPGYTF
TGTGCCAGCAGTTTTAGTCAGAGCCCGGGCTACACCTTC
>.|18|TRBJ1-4|.|TRBV18
CASSPLRDGLPTNEKLFF
TGTGCCAGCTCACCCCTCCGGGACGGATTACCAACTAATGAAAAACTGTTTTTT
>.|12|TRBJ2-1|once|TRBV28
CASSLLKYEQFF
TGTGCCAGCAGCCTCCTGAAGTATGAGCAGTTCTTC
>.|11|TRBJ2-5|.|TRBV6-2/TRBV6-3
CASSLPETQYF
TGTGCCAGCAGTTTGCCGGAGACCCAGTACTTC
>.|15|TRBJ2-7|.|TRBV30
CAWSADWGAPYEQYF
TGTGCCTGGAGCGCCGATTGGGGGGCGCCTTACGAGCAGTACTTC
>.|15|TRBJ1-2|.|TRBV5-6
CASSFSYRANYGYTF
TGTGCCAGCAGCTTTTCATACAGGGCTAACTATGGCTACACCTTC
>.|15|TRBJ2-1|.|TRBV5-8
CASSLEGLSYNEQFF
TGTGCCAGCAGCTTGGAGGGGCTTTCCTACAATGAGCAGTTCTTC
>TRBD1|14|TRBJ2-7|.|TRBV28
CASSLGTGVGEQYF
TGTGCCAGCAGTTTAGGGACAGGGGTTGGCGAGCAGTACTTC
>TRBD1|16|TRBJ1-4|.|TRBV4-1
CASSNFGQAKNEKLFF
TGCGCCAGCTCCAACTTCGGACAGGCGAAGAATGAAAAACTGTTTTTT
>.|15|TRBJ1-1|.|TRBV24-1
CATSDLRGGNTEAFF
TGTGCCACCAGTGATTTGCGGGGTGGTAACACTGAAGCTTTCTTT
>TRBD1|14|TRBJ2-1|.|TRBV18
CASSPGQGADEQFF
TGTGCCAGCTCACCAGGGCAGGGGGCGGATGAGCAGTTCTTC
>TRBD1|13|TRBJ1-2|.|TRBV6-5
CASSRGQADGYTF
TGTGCCAGCAGTCGCGGACAGGCCGATGGCTACACCTTC
>TRBD2|15|TRBJ2-3|.|TRBV3-1/TRBV3-2
CASSHRAGETDTQYF
TGTGCCAGCAGCCACAGGGCGGGAGAGACAGATACGCAGTATTTT
>TRBD1|16|TRBJ2-5|.|TRBV7-2
CASSPSTRTGRETQYF
TGTGCCAGCAGCCCCTCAACACGGACAGGAAGAGAGACCCAGTACTTC
>.|15|TRBJ1-1|.|TRBV6-2/TRBV6-3
CASSYSTGRGTEAFF
TGTGCCAGCAGTTACTCCACAGGGCGGGGGACTGAAGCTTTCTTT